This T cell receptor beta chain is drawn from a study of PD-L1 blockade in urothelial cancer. Study information: Timepoints chosen for blood analysis were 3 weeks (second dose) and 6 weeks after treatment start. Findings and limits, study-wide: By 3 weeks, tumor-associated blood clones had expanded more in durable-benefit patients.

There are 13 residues in the CDR3. Trimming took 6 bases from V and 1 from J, leaving 9 bases between them. CDR1 is WSHSY, CDR2 SAAADI, per germline. Comment on this clone: The antigen is not known.

Samples spanned pretreatment and treatment, with 1 to 8 time points per patient. The assay was immunoSEQ multiplex PCR, and TCRdb's table has in-frame clones only and misses some. The table shows approximately 100,000 clones, with around 90% occurring only once. The TCR was taken from an elderly woman with urothelial cancer. The rearrangement uses TRBV10-2 and TRBJ1-1; no firm D call. The sample here was PBMCs, taken around atezolizumab (anti-PD-L1) treatment. This CDR3 reads CASRRNRNTEAFF. The DNA of the CDR3 is TGCGCCAGCAGAAGAAACAGGAACACTGAAGCTTTCTTT.